This TCR beta chain was sequenced in a study of cytomegalovirus exposure and HLA in healthy donors. Study-wide points: Around 160 TCR beta chains were listed as cytomegalovirus-associated. Specificity for CMV antigens was confirmed in vitro for a few of the CMV-associated chains.

Only one count was recorded for this clone. What it recognizes is unknown. Clones were sequenced by immunoSEQ multiplex PCR, and TCRdb holds only the in-frame ones, with some missing. Of around 60,000 clones in the sample, 90% to 97% were seen once. The germline V gene has CDR1 MNHEY and CDR2 SMNVEV (reference sequence). This CDR3 region has 13 residues. Trimming removed 10 bases from V and 6 bases from J; junction bases left unmatched: 6. Material: PBMCs. The source of this sequence is a young woman in good health and CMV-seronegative. The rearrangement uses TRBV27 and TRBJ2-5; 12 nucleotides match TRBD2. CDR3 amino acids: CATGLAGFQTQYF. In DNA form, the CDR3 reads TGTGCCACAGGACTAGCGGGGTTTCAGACCCAGTACTTC.